These 16 T cell receptor beta chains originate from one sample sequenced in a study of blood T cells in healthy people across ages. A second PCR, run for about 7 to 11 cycles, used a sample-barcoded 5' primer plus a J-beta primer mix. From the 5' RACE reads, TCRdb called clonotypes with MiXCR, one entry per CDR3 protein. The top ten hold 13% of the sample, which has approximately 1,000,000 distinct CDR3 sequences, 35% to 45% seen once. The specimen sequenced was blood. The receptor source for this set is a young man in good health.

The CDR3 nucleotides read TGCGCCAGCAGGATAGCGGCAGATACGCAGTATTTT. Translated: CASRIAADTQYF. The chain combines TRBV5-1 with TRBJ2-3; possibly TRBD2 for D (6 bases). Germline lookup yields CDR1 SGHRS and CDR2 YFSETQ. The CDR3 totals 12 residues. Trimming stripped 5 bases from V and 4 bases from J, with 8 bases between.

This clonotype turned up a few times. The rearrangement uses TRBV29-1 and TRBJ1-5, with D possibly TRBD1 on 5 matching bases. Trimming shortened V by 4 bases and J by 7 bases, and 11 bases separated the two germline ends. This CDR3 has 12 amino acids. Germline V gene sequence: CDR1 SQVTM, CDR2 ANQGSEA. CDR3 region: CSVGGSSQPQHF. The DNA for the CDR3 is TGCAGCGTTGGGGGGTCTTCCCAGCCCCAGCATTTT. Based on the CDR3 plus reference TRBV29-1 and TRBJ1-5, the full variable domain is SAVISQKPSRDICQRGTSLTIQCQVDSQVTMMFWYRQQPGQSLTLIATANQGSEATYESGFVIDKFPISRPNLTFSTLTVSNMSPEDSSIYLCSVGGSSQPQHFGDGTRLSIL.

V gene TRBV2 combines with J gene TRBJ2-6; D not resolved. V lost 3 bases to trimming and J lost 0 bases, with 6 bases between them. Germline CDR1 and CDR2: SNHLY and FYNNEI. There are 15 residues in the CDR3. The CDR3 DNA is TGTGCCAGCAGTGAGGTAACCTCTGGGGCCAACGTCCTGACTTTC. Protein sequence: CASSEVTSGANVLTF. The full variable domain, with the rest looked up from reference TRBV2 and TRBJ2-6, is EPEVTQTPSHQVTQMGQEVILRCVPISNHLYFYWYRQILGQKVEFLVSFYNNEISEKSEIFDDQFSVERPDGSNFTLKIRSTKLEDSAMYFCASSEVTSGANVLTFGAGSRLTVL.

In this sample, this clonotype turned up a few times. The chain combines TRBV20-1 with TRBJ1-2, with 9 bases that match TRBD1. This CDR3 has 15 residues. Germline assignment: CDR1 DFQATT and CDR2 SNEGSKA (reference sequence). Trimming removed 1 base from V and 4 bases from J; junction bases left unmatched: 7. The CDR3 nucleotides read TGCAGTGCTAGAGGGCGCCTACAGGGGGCCTATGGCTACACCTTC. Protein sequence: CSARGRLQGAYGYTF.

This clonotype was detected a few times. The chain joins TRBV29-1 to TRBJ2-3; a weak D match, TRBD2 (5 bases). V lost 1 base and J 7 bases, leaving 15 bases between the germline ends. The CDR3 runs 14 residues. Germline V gene lookup returns CDR1 SQVTM and CDR2 ANQGSEA. CDR3 protein: CSVEVGLRAHTQYF. As DNA, the CDR3 is TGCAGCGTTGAAGTTGGACTTAGGGCTCATACGCAGTATTTT.

This clonotype was picked up a small number of times. V gene TRBV6-2 or TRBV6-3 combines with J gene TRBJ2-5, with D possibly being TRBD1 (6 bases). With the DNA end fitting TRBJ2-7 better, the J assignment may be wrong. In germline, CDR1 is MNHEY, CDR2 SVGEGT. The CDR3 length is 17 residues. The CDR3 spells CASSYSGTQPILYEQYF. The DNA for the CDR3 is TGTGCCAGCAGTTACTCCGGGACACAGCCTATTCTCTACGAGCAGTACTTC.

The table lists this clonotype with a few counts. The CDR3 DNA sequence: TGTGCCAGCAGTTACCGGACAGGCTACTACGAGCAGTACTTC. Protein: CASSYRTGYYEQYF. V gene TRBV4-2 combines with J gene TRBJ2-7, with 7 positions matching TRBD1. The CDR3 totals 14 residues. Germline CDR1 is LGHNA and CDR2 is YNFKEQ. The V segment lost 6 bases and the J segment 3 bases; nucleotides outside the gene matches: 8.

The rearrangement joins TRBV10-3 to TRBJ2-3; 7 bases agree with TRBD1. Per the germline V gene, CDR1 is ENHRY and CDR2 is SYGVKD. The CDR3 is 16 amino acids. J lost 3 bases, V lost 3 bases, and 9 bases had no gene match. The CDR3 bases are TGTGCCATCAGTGAATCACAGGGGAGTGGGACAGATACGCAGTATTTT. Residues: CAISESQGSGTDTQYF.

A few counts support this clonotype. The rearrangement links TRBV5-1 to TRBJ1-2, with D hard to call. Looked up from germline, CDR1 is SGHRS and CDR2 is YFSETQ. V was trimmed by 1 base and J by 6 bases, leaving 16 bases between them. This CDR3 has 15 amino acids. This chain's CDR3 is CASSLSSAVLNGYTF. CDR3 nucleotide sequence: TGCGCCAGCAGCTTGAGTTCGGCGGTACTAAATGGCTACACCTTC.

Only a few counts were recorded for this clonotype. The chain carries TRBV27 and TRBJ1-2, with D tentatively TRBD1 (6 bases). The CDR3 totals 15 residues. V dropped 6 bases and J dropped 4 bases, with 18 bases sitting between them. Germline lookup yields CDR1 MNHEY and CDR2 SMNVEV (reference sequence). CDR3 protein: CASRPITGTGYGYTF. In DNA form, the CDR3 reads TGTGCCAGCAGGCCTATTACAGGGACCGGCTATGGCTACACCTTC.

The J gene is TRBJ1-2, the V gene TRBV4-1; D is uncertain. The germline V gene has CDR1 MGHRA and CDR2 YSYEKL. The V gene lost 2 bases and the J gene lost 1 base, with 17 bases spanning the gap. The CDR3 runs to 17 residues. The CDR3 region has the DNA TGCGCCAGCAGCCAAATGGTACGTCGAGGCATTAACTATGGCTACACCTTC. Its translation is CASSQMVRRGINYGYTF.

This rearrangement joins TRBV4-1 to TRBJ2-7, with D possibly being TRBD1 or TRBD2 (5 bases each). V was shortened by 1 base and J by 6 bases, with 10 bases between the two germline ends. The CDR3 is 13 residues long. Germline V lookup: CDR1 MGHRA, CDR2 YSYEKL. CDR3 loop: CASSQAPGREQYF. As DNA, the CDR3 is TGCGCCAGCAGCCAAGCTCCGGGACGCGAGCAGTACTTC.

This clonotype was seen many times. The chain joins TRBV5-1 to TRBJ2-7; no clear D. Trimming removed 0 bases at V and 4 bases at J, with 5 bases between. Per germline, CDR1 SGHRS and CDR2 YFSETQ. The CDR3 consists of 12 residues. This CDR3 is CASSLDLYEQYF. CDR3 nucleotides: TGCGCCAGCAGCTTGGACCTATACGAGCAGTACTTC.

This clonotype was detected only a few times. The J gene is TRBJ1-2, the V gene TRBV24-1; D call uncertain. V was clipped by 7 bases and J by 10 bases, with 12 bases between them. This CDR3 is 11 amino acids long. The V gene's germline CDR1 is KGHDR and CDR2 SFDVKD. Here the CDR3 DNA reads TGTGCCACCAGCGAAAAGAAGGTCTACACCTTC. This encodes CATSEKKVYTF.

The rearrangement links TRBV2 to TRBJ1-4; D might be TRBD1 (5 bases). The length of the CDR3 is 16 residues. The germline V gene has CDR1 SNHLY and CDR2 FYNNEI. Trimming left V 4 bases short and J 7 bases short, with 19 bases between. The chain's CDR3 is CASSGGTYRGGEKLFF. The CDR3 nucleotides read TGTGCCAGCAGTGGGGGGACCTACCGGGGCGGTGAAAAACTGTTTTTT.

This clonotype was detected only a few times. The chain joins TRBV2 to TRBJ2-2, with 8 bases that match TRBD2. From germline, CDR1 is SNHLY and CDR2 FYNNEI. The CDR3 length is 14 residues. Trimming at V came to 4 bases and at J to 4 bases, leaving 2 bases not matched to a gene. The CDR3 nucleotides read TGTGCCAGCAGTGGCGGGGGGAGCACCGGGGAGCTGTTTTTT. Protein: CASSGGGSTGELFF. Using reference TRBV2 and TRBJ2-2 for the parts outside the CDR3, the full variable domain is EPEVTQTPSHQVTQMGQEVILRCVPISNHLYFYWYRQILGQKVEFLVSFYNNEISEKSEIFDDQFSVERPDGSNFTLKIRSTKLEDSAMYFCASSGGGSTGELFFGEGSRLTVL.